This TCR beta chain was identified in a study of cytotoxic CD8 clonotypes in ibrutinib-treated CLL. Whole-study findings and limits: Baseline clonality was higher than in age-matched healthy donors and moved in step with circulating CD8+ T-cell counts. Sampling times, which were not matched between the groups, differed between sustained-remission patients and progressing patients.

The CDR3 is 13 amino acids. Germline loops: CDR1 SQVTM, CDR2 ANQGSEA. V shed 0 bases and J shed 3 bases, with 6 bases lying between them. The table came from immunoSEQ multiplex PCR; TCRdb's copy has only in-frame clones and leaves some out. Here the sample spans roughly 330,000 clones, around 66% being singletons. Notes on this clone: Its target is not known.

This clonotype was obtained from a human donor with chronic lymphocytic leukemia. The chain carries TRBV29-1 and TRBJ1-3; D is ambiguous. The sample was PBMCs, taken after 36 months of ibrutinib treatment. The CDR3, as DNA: TGCAGCGTTGAAGAGGAACTTGGAAACACCATATATTTT. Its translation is CSVEEELGNTIYF.